This passage covers 15 T cell receptor beta chains from one sample sequenced in a study of T cell repertoires in cytomegalovirus infection. TCRdb re-called the reads through MiXCR, storing one row per CDR3 protein. Of roughly 77,000 distinct CDR3 sequences listed, about 4% are singletons. What was sequenced was PBMCs. All receptors come from a human donor in good health (CMV status not recorded). Some clones in this sample may be carry-over from other donors' samples.

This clonotype has at least ten counts. V usage is TRBV6-8 and J usage is TRBJ2-3, with 10 bases lining up with TRBD2. The V segment lost 0 bases and the J segment 5 bases; nucleotides outside the gene matches: 5. This CDR3 is 16 amino acids long. Per germline, CDR1 MNHGY and CDR2 SAAAGT. In DNA, the CDR3 is TGTGCCAGCAGTTACTCTGCTAGCGGGAGTCGAGATACGCAGTATTTT. As protein: CASSYSASGSRDTQYF.

Many counts were recorded for this clonotype. V is TRBV7-7 and J is TRBJ2-2; 8 nucleotides align to TRBD1. The V segment lost 5 bases and the J segment 1 base; nucleotides outside the gene matches: 6. This CDR3 comprises 16 residues. The germline CDR1 and CDR2 sequences are SSHAT and FNYEAQ (reference sequence). For the CDR3, the DNA is TGTGCCAGCAGCCCCCGGGGGACAGGGAACACCGGGGAGCTGTTTTTT. Translation gives CASSPRGTGNTGELFF.

This clonotype appeared many times. This sequence joins TRBV7-2 and TRBJ2-5; no definite D call. The germline gives CDR1 SGHTA, CDR2 FQGNSA. The CDR3 covers 16 residues. With 4 bases removed from V and 1 base from J, the gap between germline ends came to 16 bases. The CDR3 DNA is TGTGCCAGCAGCTCACCACCGGGCGGCGCCCAAGAGACCCAGTACTTC. Protein: CASSSPPGGAQETQYF.

At least ten counts were recorded for this clonotype. The chain employs TRBV5-1 and TRBJ1-1; D call uncertain. There are 14 residues in the CDR3. V was pared by 0 bases and J by 6 bases, with 12 bases between. Germline-derived CDR1 and CDR2 are SGHRS and YFSETQ. CDR3 sequence reads: CASSLVGNGAEAFF. The CDR3 DNA reads as TGCGCCAGCAGCTTGGTAGGGAATGGCGCTGAAGCTTTCTTT.

In this sample, this clonotype turned up many times. The chain joins TRBV12-3 or TRBV12-4 to TRBJ2-3; no clear D. Trimming left V 3 bases short and J 8 bases short, with 9 bases between. This CDR3 is 12 amino acids long. The CDR3 sequence is CASSLEQPTQYF. The CDR3 DNA follows: TGTGCCAGCAGTTTGGAGCAGCCTACGCAGTATTTT.

This clonotype was recorded many times. The genes are TRBV7-8 and TRBJ2-7; a weak D match, TRBD2 (5 bases). Trimming removed 1 base from V and 2 bases from J, with 12 bases in between. Germline V lookup: CDR1 SGHVS, CDR2 FQNEAQ. The CDR3 loop spans 15 amino acids. In nucleotides, the CDR3 is TGTGCCAGCAGCTTAGGGGTCGGGGATACCTACGAGCAGTACTTC. This translates into CASSLGVGDTYEQYF.

In this sample, this clonotype turned up many times. The V gene is TRBV5-1, the J gene TRBJ2-3, with D perhaps matching TRBD1 (6 bases). The V end lost 6 bases, the J end lost 4 bases, and 12 bases lay between the germline ends. The CDR3 extends over 13 amino acids. Germline CDR1 SGHRS, CDR2 YFSETQ. In DNA, the CDR3 is TGCGCCAGCACGGATCAGGGGCCAGATACGCAGTATTTT. This translates into CASTDQGPDTQYF.

This clonotype came up a few times. The chain carries TRBV7-8 and TRBJ1-3, with a weak D call TRBD1 (6 bases). Deletions cut 2 bases from V and 4 bases from J, with 12 bases between. The CDR3 contains 15 residues. The germline V gene has CDR1 SGHVS and CDR2 FQNEAQ. The CDR3 nucleotides are TGTGCCAGCAGCTTATTCGGGGGCACAGGAAACACCATATATTTT. Amino acids: CASSLFGGTGNTIYF. The full variable domain, completed using reference TRBV7-8 and TRBJ1-3, is GAGVSQSPRYKVAKRGQDVALRCDPISGHVSLFWYQQALGQGPEFLTYFQNEAQLDKSGLPSDRFFAERPEGSVSTLKIQRTQQEDSAVYLCASSLFGGTGNTIYFGEGSWLTVV.

At least ten counts were recorded for this clonotype. V gene TRBV4-2 combines with J gene TRBJ2-7, with TRBD2 matching 8 bases. CDR1 is LGHNA and CDR2 is YNFKEQ in the germline V gene. Unmatched junction bases numbered 9, after V lost 4 bases and J lost 7 bases. The length of the CDR3 is 14 residues. For the CDR3, the DNA is TGTGCCAGCAGCCCTACTAGCGGACAAGCAGAGCAGTACTTC. This gives the protein CASSPTSGQAEQYF.

There are many counts of this clonotype. The chain is built from TRBV7-2 and TRBJ1-2; D is possibly TRBD1 (6 bases). The CDR3 runs 18 residues. The ends were cut back, 4 bases at V and 4 bases at J, with 25 bases in the middle. Germline values: CDR1 SGHTA, CDR2 FQGNSA. The CDR3 region is CASSSGGLQGSLGYGYTF. In DNA, the CDR3 is TGTGCCAGCAGCTCGGGGGGGCTACAGGGCTCCCTTGGCTATGGCTACACCTTC.

This clonotype was counted ten times or more. The V gene is TRBV7-4, the J gene TRBJ2-1; 7 bases fit TRBD2. Per germline, CDR1 SGHVT and CDR2 SQSDAQ. The CDR3 is 18 residues long. Losses at the gene ends were 5 bases for V and 1 base for J; bases not matched to a gene: 14. The CDR3 nucleotides are TGTGCCAGCAGCCCTTTTTTAACGGGAGGACGTTCCTACAATGAGCAGTTCTTC. Its translation: CASSPFLTGGRSYNEQFF. Complete variable domain (other parts from reference TRBV7-4 and TRBJ2-1): GAGVSQSPRYKVAKRGRDVALRCDSISGHVTLYWYRQTLGQGSEVLTYSQSDAQRDKSGRPSGRFSAERPERSVSTLKIQRTEQGDSAVYLCASSPFLTGGRSYNEQFFGPGTRLTVL.

This clonotype was found many times. The chain uses TRBV7-6 and TRBJ2-5; 9 nucleotides line up with TRBD1. V shed 4 bases, J shed 5 bases, and the junction held 5 bases outside the gene matches. Germline values: CDR1 SGHVS, CDR2 FNYEAQ. The length of the CDR3 is 14 residues. The CDR3 sequence: CASSSLTGGETQYF. As DNA, the CDR3 is TGTGCCAGCAGCTCCCTGACAGGGGGTGAGACCCAGTACTTC.

This clonotype was seen ten or more times. This chain connects TRBV7-8 to TRBJ1-4; maybe TRBD1 (6 bases). The germline CDR1 and CDR2 sequences are SGHVS and FQNEAQ. The CDR3 runs 14 residues. Trimming cost V 10 bases and J 8 bases, with 20 bases left between them. CDR3 nucleotide sequence: TGTGCCAAAATTTTTGGGGGGGCTCGGGAAAAACTGTTTTTT. Its protein is CAKIFGGAREKLFF.

This clonotype was seen repeatedly, ten times or more. This chain joins TRBV28 and TRBJ2-7, with TRBD2 as a possible D gene (6 bases). The CDR3 is 12 amino acids. Germline values: CDR1 MDHEN, CDR2 SYDVKM. The ends were cut back, 7 bases at V and 4 bases at J, with 11 bases in the middle. This CDR3 reads CASTPRGYEQYF. For the CDR3, the DNA is TGTGCCAGCACCCCTCGGGGGTACGAGCAGTACTTC.

This clonotype occurred many times. The chain employs TRBV6-5 and TRBJ2-3; D is ambiguous. CDR1 and CDR2 from the germline V gene are MNHEY and SVGAGI. This CDR3 comprises 12 residues. Between the trimmed V and J ends, which lost 10 bases and 0 bases, there was a span of 8 bases. As DNA, the CDR3 is TGTGCCACTACGGGTAGCACAGATACGCAGTATTTT. It encodes CATTGSTDTQYF.